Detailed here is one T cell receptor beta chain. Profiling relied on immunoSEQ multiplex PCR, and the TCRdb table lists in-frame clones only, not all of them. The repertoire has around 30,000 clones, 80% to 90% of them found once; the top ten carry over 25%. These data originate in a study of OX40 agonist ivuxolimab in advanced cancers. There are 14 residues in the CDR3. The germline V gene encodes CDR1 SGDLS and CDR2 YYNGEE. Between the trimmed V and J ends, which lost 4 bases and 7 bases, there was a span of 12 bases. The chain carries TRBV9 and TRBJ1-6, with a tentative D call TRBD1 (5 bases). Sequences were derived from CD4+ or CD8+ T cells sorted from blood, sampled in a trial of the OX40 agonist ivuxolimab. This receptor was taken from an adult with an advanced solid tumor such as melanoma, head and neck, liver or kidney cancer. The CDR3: CASSSGTVNSPLHF. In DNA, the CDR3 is TGTGCCAGCAGCTCAGGGACGGTGAATTCACCCCTCCACTTT.